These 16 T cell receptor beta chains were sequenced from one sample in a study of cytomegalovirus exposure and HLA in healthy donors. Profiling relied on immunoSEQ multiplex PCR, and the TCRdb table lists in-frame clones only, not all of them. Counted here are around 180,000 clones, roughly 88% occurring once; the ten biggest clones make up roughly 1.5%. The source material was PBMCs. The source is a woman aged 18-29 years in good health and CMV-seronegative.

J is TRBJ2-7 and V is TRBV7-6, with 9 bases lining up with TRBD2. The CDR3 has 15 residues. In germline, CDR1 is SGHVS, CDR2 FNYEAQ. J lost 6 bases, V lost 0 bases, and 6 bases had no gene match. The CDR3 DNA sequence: TGTGCCAGCAGCTTAGCGGCGGGAGGGCCTTCCGAGCAGTACTTC. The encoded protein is CASSLAAGGPSEQYF.

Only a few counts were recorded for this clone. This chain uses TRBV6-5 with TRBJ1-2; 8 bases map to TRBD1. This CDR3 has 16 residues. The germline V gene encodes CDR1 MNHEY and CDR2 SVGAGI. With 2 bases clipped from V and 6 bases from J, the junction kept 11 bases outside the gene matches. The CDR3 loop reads CASSYLTPGQDNGYTF. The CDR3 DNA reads TGTGCCAGCAGTTACCTGACCCCGGGACAGGATAATGGCTACACCTTC.

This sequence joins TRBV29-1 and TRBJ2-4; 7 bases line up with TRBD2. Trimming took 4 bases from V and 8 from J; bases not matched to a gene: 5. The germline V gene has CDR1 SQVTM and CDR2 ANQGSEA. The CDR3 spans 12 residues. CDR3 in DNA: TGCAGCGTTGTTGAGGGAGGGGACATTCAGTACTTC. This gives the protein CSVVEGGDIQYF.

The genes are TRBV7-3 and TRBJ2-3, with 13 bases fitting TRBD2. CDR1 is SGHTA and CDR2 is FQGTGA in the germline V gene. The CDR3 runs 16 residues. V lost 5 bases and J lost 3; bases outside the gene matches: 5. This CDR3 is CASSQGLAGLTDTQYF. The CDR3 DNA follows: TGTGCCAGCAGCCAGGGACTAGCGGGGTTGACAGATACGCAGTATTTT.

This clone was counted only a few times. The CDR3 protein is CASSEGARAVNTEAFF. CDR3 coding DNA: TGTGCCAGCAGTGAGGGGGCCAGGGCGGTGAACACTGAAGCTTTCTTT. V usage is TRBV25-1 and J usage is TRBJ1-1, with a possible D match to TRBD1 (6 bases). V was shortened by 3 bases and J by 0 bases, with 14 bases between the two germline ends. The germline V gene has CDR1 MGHDK and CDR2 SYGVNS. This CDR3 comprises 16 residues.

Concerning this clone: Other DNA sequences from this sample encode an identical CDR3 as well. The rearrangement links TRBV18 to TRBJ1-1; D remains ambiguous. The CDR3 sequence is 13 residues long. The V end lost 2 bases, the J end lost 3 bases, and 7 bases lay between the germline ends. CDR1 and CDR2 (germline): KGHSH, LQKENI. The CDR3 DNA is TGTGCCAGCTCACCAGGGCAGGACACTGAAGCTTTCTTT. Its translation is CASSPGQDTEAFF.

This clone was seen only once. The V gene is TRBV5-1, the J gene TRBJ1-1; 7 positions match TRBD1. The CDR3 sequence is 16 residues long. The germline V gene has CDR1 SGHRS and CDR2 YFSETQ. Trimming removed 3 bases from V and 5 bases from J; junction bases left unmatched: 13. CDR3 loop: CASSSSQGVGVTEAFF. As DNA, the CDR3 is TGCGCCAGCAGCTCGTCTCAGGGGGTTGGGGTAACTGAAGCTTTCTTT.

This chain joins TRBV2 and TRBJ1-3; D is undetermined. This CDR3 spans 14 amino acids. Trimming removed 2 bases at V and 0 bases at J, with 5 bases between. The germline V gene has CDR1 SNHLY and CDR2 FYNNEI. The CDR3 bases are TGTGCCAGCAGTGAACAGATCTCTGGAAACACCATATATTTT. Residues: CASSEQISGNTIYF.

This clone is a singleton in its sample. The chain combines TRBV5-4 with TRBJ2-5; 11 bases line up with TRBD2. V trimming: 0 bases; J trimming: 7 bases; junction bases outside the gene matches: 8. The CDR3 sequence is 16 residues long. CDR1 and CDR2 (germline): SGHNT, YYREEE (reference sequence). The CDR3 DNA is TGTGCCAGCAGCTTGGATAGCGGGGGGGCCTCTGGGACCCAGTACTTC. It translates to CASSLDSGGASGTQYF.

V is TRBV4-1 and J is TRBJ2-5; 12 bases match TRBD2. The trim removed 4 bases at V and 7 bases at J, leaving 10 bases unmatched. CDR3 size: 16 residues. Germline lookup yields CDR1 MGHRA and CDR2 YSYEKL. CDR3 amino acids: CASSPPSSGRAGTQYF. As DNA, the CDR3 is TGCGCCAGCAGCCCCCCCTCTAGCGGGAGGGCCGGGACCCAGTACTTC.

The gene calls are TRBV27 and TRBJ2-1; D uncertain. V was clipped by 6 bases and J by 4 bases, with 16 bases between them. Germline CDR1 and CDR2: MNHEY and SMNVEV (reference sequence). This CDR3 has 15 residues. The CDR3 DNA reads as TGTGCCAGCAGATACACGTGGTCTTTATACAATGAGCAGTTCTTC. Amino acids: CASRYTWSLYNEQFF.

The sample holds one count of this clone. The CDR3 nucleotides read TGTGCCAGCAGCGATGGAGGCCGGACGGGGGAAGAGACCCAGTACTTC. Amino acids: CASSDGGRTGEETQYF. The J gene is TRBJ2-5, the V gene TRBV5-4, with D perhaps matching TRBD2 (6 bases). V was trimmed by 4 bases and J by 3 bases, leaving 19 bases between them. Per the germline V gene, CDR1 is SGHNT and CDR2 is YYREEE (reference sequence). This CDR3 contains 16 residues.

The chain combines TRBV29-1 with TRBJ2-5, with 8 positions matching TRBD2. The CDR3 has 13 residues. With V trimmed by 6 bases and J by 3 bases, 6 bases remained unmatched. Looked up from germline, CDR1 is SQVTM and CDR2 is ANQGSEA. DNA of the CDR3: TGCAGCGTGGAACCAGCGGGAGAAGAGACCCAGTACTTC. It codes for CSVEPAGEETQYF.

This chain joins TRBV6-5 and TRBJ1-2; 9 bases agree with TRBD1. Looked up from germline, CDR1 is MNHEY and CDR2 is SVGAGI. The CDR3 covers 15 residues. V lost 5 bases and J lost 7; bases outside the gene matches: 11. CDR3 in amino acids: CASSQNRGPYGGYTF. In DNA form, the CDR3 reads TGTGCCAGCAGTCAAAACAGGGGGCCATATGGTGGCTACACCTTC.

DNA of the CDR3: TGCGCCAGCAGCACTAGCGGGAGTGGTACCGGGGAGCTGTTTTTT. Residues: CASSTSGSGTGELFF. This sequence joins TRBV5-1 and TRBJ2-2; 11 bases align to TRBD2. Losses at the gene ends were 4 bases for V and 5 bases for J; bases not matched to a gene: 4. Per germline, CDR1 SGHRS and CDR2 YFSETQ. CDR3 size: 15 residues.

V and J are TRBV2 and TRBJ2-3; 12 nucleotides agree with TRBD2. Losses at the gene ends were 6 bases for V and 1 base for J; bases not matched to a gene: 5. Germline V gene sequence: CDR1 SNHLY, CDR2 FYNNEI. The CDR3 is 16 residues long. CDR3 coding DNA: TGTGCCAGCAGAAATCTAGCGGGGGGGGGCACAGATACGCAGTATTTT. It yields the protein CASRNLAGGGTDTQYF.